This T cell receptor (beta chain) derives from a study of T cell repertoires in cytomegalovirus infection. Study details: It was the public TCR beta signatures that indicated both CMV infection and matching HLA type. Findings of the study overall: Individuals carrying CMV plus the relevant HLA were identified by cumulative frequency of public TCR beta families.

Using its own MiXCR run on the reads, TCRdb lists one record per CDR3 protein. The sample carries 110,000 to 150,000 distinct CDR3 sequences, 5.5% to 8% recorded once. The CDR3 is 12 amino acids. Trimming removed 5 bases at V and 7 bases at J, with 10 bases between. Germline V gene data show CDR1 as SEHNR and CDR2 as FQNEAQ (reference sequence). The sample holds many counts of this clonotype. Its antigen is not identified. This TCR came from a human donor in good health (CMV status not recorded). Some clones in this sample may be carry-over from other donors' samples. What was sequenced was PBMCs. The J gene is TRBJ2-3, the V gene TRBV7-9; possibly TRBD1 for D (6 bases). The CDR3 reads CASSIQGNTQYF. The CDR3 nucleotides read TGTGCCAGCAGCATACAGGGAAATACGCAGTATTTT.